Reported below is one T cell receptor beta chain. This clone was counted at least ten times. Which antigen it targets is not known. Within one base of it there is no much larger clone, and no base qualities were kept. The sample is drawn from a study of beta chain features in type 1 diabetes (dated by TCRdb to 2017 to 2018). For context, the study as a whole: Mean age, gender distribution, total cell number and subset yield were not different between patients and healthy donors. A total of 85 million to 140 million sorted cells were examined across all samples, and a strong correlation was observed between cell number per subset and RNA yield. The study compared the TCRB repertoires of sorted circulating CD4+ T cell subsets in recently diagnosed type 1 diabetes patients with those in matched healthy donors. Whereas all 30 or so donors provided naive and central memory subsets, regulatory and stem cell-like memory subsets were isolated from just 8 patients and roughly eight healthy donors. What the study reported, not specific to this receptor: Because small numbers of individuals were included in the HLA sub-analyses, any influence of HLA type on TCRB rearrangement was left unresolved. Shorter templates might have been favored by PCR, but patient and control samples were amplified and corrected together, so both groups would have been affected equally by any skew. At VDJ recombination sites, patients with type 1 diabetes made fewer insertions and deleted more nucleotides, a pattern implying thymic rearrangement abnormalities. The naive, central memory and regulatory TCRB repertoires appeared to resemble one another more closely among patients than among healthy donors. Sequencing cDNA rather than genomic DNA could over-represent highly expressing activated cells, although activation and CD3 levels did not differ between groups. A moderate but significant shortening of TCRB CDR3 length was observed in type 1 diabetes patients in all four CD4+ subsets.

A single peripheral blood draw of 95 to 150 mL on average was collected from each donor into heparinised tubes. Using a panel that included CD45RO, CCR7, CD25, CD127, CD95 and CD27, naive, central memory, regulatory and stem cell-like memory CD4+ T cells were sorted on a BD FACSAria II. A purity above 98% was achieved for all sorted populations. Right away, PBMCs were isolated by Lymphoprep density gradient centrifugation and were stained directly, with no culture step. To minimize batch effects, samples were stained and sorted in pairs, one healthy donor with one patient per experiment. The CDR3 has 11 amino acids, counting the end cysteine and phenylalanine. This entry keeps only the CDR3 DNA: 33 bases, framed from base 1. The germline V gene provides CDR1 SGHDN and CDR2 FVKESK. V loses 5 bases, J loses 2 bases, and the germline ends lie 2 bases apart. All of the isolated RNA was reverse transcribed with the High Capacity cDNA Reverse Transcription Kit, so expressed TCRB transcripts were sequenced. Naive, central memory and regulatory T cell samples underwent deep immunoSEQ sequencing, averaging roughly 3.3 million total reads per sample. After sorted cells were lysed in RLT buffer, RNA was extracted with DNase-treated RNeasy Micro or Mini kits, with the choice depending on cell number. To prevent cross-contamination, every cell subset was processed on its own, while patient and healthy donor samples were processed together. The immunoSEQ multiplex PCR was used to amplify TCRB sequences from cDNA, yielding 87-bp fragments that span the CDR3 region. Sequencing of the amplicons was done on the Illumina HiSeq platform. The study's processing was this. PCR bias was corrected computationally using synthetic template baselines, and reads within Hamming distance 2 were collapsed, with unmergeable singletons discarded. Reads were aligned to IMGT to assign V, D and J genes, CDR3 length, and insertions or deletions at six rearrangement sites. Within each subset, clonotype counts were normalized to the number of sorted cells before true diversity and Gini coefficients were calculated with the tcR R package. The overlap coefficient, calculated on TCRB nucleotide sequences, was used to measure repertoire sharing. Out-of-frame TCRB sequences from naive cells were analyzed to stand in for the pre-selection repertoire. In TCRdb, the immuneACCESS table is reduced to in-frame sequences with V and J assigned. These tables do not hold every clone; where another copy was compared, an unresolved V gene accounts for under half, and the others remain unexplained. From that table come the V and J calls and clone size; the DNA was used to work out D and trimming. This sample gives hundreds of thousands of clones in total; more than 9.5% of them show up just once. The ten largest clones take up 0.045% to 0.05% of the sample.

This clonotype was sampled from a woman aged 18-30 years in good health. Input material: naive CD4+ T cells from blood. This specimen's cell subset or site label, interpreted: true naive CD4+ T cells. The V gene is TRBV14 and the J gene is TRBJ2-3; the D gene identity is not certain. CDR3 sequence: CASSYTDTQYF. Here is the DNA: TGTGCCAGCAGCTACACAGATACGCAGTATTTT. This CDR3, with the reference TRBV14 and TRBJ2-3 proteins standing in past its ends, gives the full variable domain EAGVTQFPSHSVIEKGQTVTLRCDPISGHDNLYWYRRVMGKEIKFLLHFVKESKQDESGMPNNRFLAERTGGTYSTLKVQPAELEDSGVYFCASSYTDTQYFGPGTRLTVL.